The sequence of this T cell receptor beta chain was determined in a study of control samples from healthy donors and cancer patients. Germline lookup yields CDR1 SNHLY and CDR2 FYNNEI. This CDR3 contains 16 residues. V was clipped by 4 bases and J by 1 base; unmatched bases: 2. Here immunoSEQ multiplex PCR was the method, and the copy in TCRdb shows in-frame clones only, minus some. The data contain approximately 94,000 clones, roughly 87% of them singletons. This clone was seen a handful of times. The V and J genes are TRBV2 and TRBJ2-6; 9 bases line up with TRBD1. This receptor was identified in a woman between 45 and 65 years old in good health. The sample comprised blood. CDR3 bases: TGTGCCAGCAGTGGTGACAGGGGGTCTGGGGCCAACGTCCTGACTTTC. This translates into CASSGDRGSGANVLTF.